The T cell receptor beta chain under discussion was sequenced for a study of radiation and T cells in renal cell carcinoma. Time point meaning: baseline pretreatment blood. Treatment denoted: 15 Gy SBRT to primary tumor, nephrectomy 4 weeks later. Blood was sampled at baseline, 2 weeks and 4 weeks after SBRT. The patient's renal cell carcinoma had clear cell pathology. Germline CDR1 is SQVTM and CDR2 is ANQGSEA. Deletions cut 7 bases from V and 4 bases from J, with 22 bases between. The CDR3 spans 15 residues. The assay was immunoSEQ multiplex PCR, and TCRdb's table has in-frame clones only and misses some. The sample holds about 95,000 clones, approximately 86% seen once.

The V and J genes are TRBV29-1 and TRBJ1-2, with D uncertain. This sample comprised blood, obtained from a patient whose treatment included radiotherapy and nephrectomy. This clonotype was obtained from a man aged 45-65 years with renal cell carcinoma. CDR3 DNA: TGCAGCGCCCGCAAAAGTGGGGAGTTAGTCTATGGCTACACCTTC. The encoded protein is CSARKSGELVYGYTF.